Ten or more counts support the clone carrying this T cell receptor beta chain. This entry belongs to a study of T cells in Graves' hyperthyroidism and ophthalmopathy. Amplification of TCR beta CDR3 regions was performed using RNA transcripts as template. A first-round RT-PCR of the TCR CDR3 used the HTBI primer set. TCRdb independently ran MiXCR on the multiplex PCR reads; one entry per CDR3 protein. Among about 600,000 distinct CDR3 sequences listed, about 16% were seen once. Germline CDR1 and CDR2: SNHLY and FYNNEI. The CDR3 sequence is 13 residues long. V lost 7 bases and J lost 6, with 12 bases in between.

This chain links TRBV2 with TRBJ2-2, with a tentative D call TRBD1 (6 bases). Sequenced material: blood. This clonotype was sampled from a woman between 40 and 50 years old with Graves' ophthalmopathy. CDR3 sequence: CASKYRVAGELFF. The DNA for the CDR3 is TGTGCCAGCAAGTACAGGGTGGCCGGGGAGCTGTTTTTT.